A single sample gave rise to the 30 T cell receptor beta chains below, sequenced in a study of blood T cell repertoires in COVID-19. The method was immunoSEQ multiplex PCR; TCRdb's version includes in-frame clones alone and lacks a portion of them. This table holds approximately 300,000 clones, around 90% found once. The sample was peripheral blood. The origin of the receptors is a woman in her twenties or thirties with COVID-19, enrolled during active disease.

The chain has TRBV27 and TRBJ2-7; D may be TRBD2 (6 bases). The V end lost 7 bases, the J end lost 5 bases, and 21 bases lay between the germline ends. The CDR3 consists of 15 residues. The V gene's germline CDR1 is MNHEY and CDR2 SMNVEV (reference sequence). In DNA, the CDR3 is TGTGCCAGCACCAGAACGGGACTCCTAACCCACGAGCAGTACTTC. Protein: CASTRTGLLTHEQYF.

DNA of the CDR3: TGTGCCAGTAGTCCGAATCGCGGGCAGGGACATAAAGGATTGAGCTCCTACAATGAGCAGTTCTTC. It yields the protein CASSPNRGQGHKGLSSYNEQFF. This sequence joins TRBV19 and TRBJ2-1; tentative D call: TRBD1 (6 bases). Germline V gene sequence: CDR1 LNHDA, CDR2 SQIVND (reference sequence). V was trimmed by 5 bases and J by 0 bases, leaving 32 bases between them. There are 22 residues in the CDR3.

J is TRBJ2-1 and V is TRBV5-4; D remains unclear. V was pared by 4 bases and J by 2 bases, with 13 bases between. This CDR3 is 15 amino acids long. CDR1 SGHNT and CDR2 YYREEE come from the germline V gene (reference sequence). CDR3 DNA sequence: TGTGCCAGCAGCGGCCAGCGCGGCACCTACAATGAGCAGTTCTTC. Amino acid sequence: CASSGQRGTYNEQFF. The full variable domain, its missing parts supplied by reference TRBV5-4 and TRBJ2-1, is ETGVTQSPTHLIKTRGQQVTLRCSSQSGHNTVSWYQQALGQGPQFIFQYYREEENGRGNFPPRFSGLQFPNYSSELNVNALELDDSALYLCASSGQRGTYNEQFFGPGTRLTVL.

This clone has more than one count but fewer than ten. V gene TRBV4-3 combines with J gene TRBJ2-7, with D possibly matching TRBD2 (6 bases). V shed 2 bases and J shed 0 bases, with 14 bases lying between them. This CDR3 has 16 amino acids. Germline values: CDR1 LGHNA, CDR2 YSLEER. The CDR3 reads CASSQSSGVSSYEQYF. CDR3 DNA sequence: TGCGCCAGCAGCCAATCGTCGGGAGTAAGCTCCTACGAGCAGTACTTC.

The chain combines TRBV18 with TRBJ1-1, with 7 bases lining up with TRBD1. The CDR3 is 14 residues long. From germline, CDR1 is KGHSH and CDR2 LQKENI. After removal of 3 bases from V and 4 bases from J, the junction contained 5 bases not matched to a gene. The CDR3 here is CASSPPGQTTEAFF. In DNA, the CDR3 is TGTGCCAGCTCACCCCCGGGACAGACCACTGAAGCTTTCTTT.

J is TRBJ2-5 and V is TRBV5-1, with 12 bases aligning to TRBD2. CDR3 length: 16 amino acids. The trim removed 5 bases at V and 4 bases at J, leaving 9 bases unmatched. From germline, CDR1 is SGHRS and CDR2 YFSETQ. DNA for the CDR3: TGCGCCAGCAGTTCCGGACTAGCGGGAATCTTAGAGACCCAGTACTTC. This codes for CASSSGLAGILETQYF.

This chain joins TRBV9 and TRBJ1-2; possibly TRBD1 for D (6 bases). V lost 0 bases and J 7 bases, leaving 19 bases between the germline ends. This CDR3 is built from 16 residues. Germline V CDR1 and CDR2: SGDLS, YYNGEE. CDR3 in amino acids: CASSVATGSSYGGYTF. The CDR3 DNA sequence: TGTGCCAGCAGCGTAGCTACAGGGAGCTCTTATGGTGGCTACACCTTC.

The chain combines TRBV30 with TRBJ2-3, with 7 bases that match TRBD2. CDR1 is GTSNPN, CDR2 SVGIG, per germline (reference sequence). J gave up 13 bases and V 1 base, and 14 bases lay outside the gene matches. CDR3 length: 14 amino acids. In DNA, the CDR3 is TGTGCCTGGAGTGCGGTTAGAAGCGGGATCCCGGAGTATTTT. Translating it yields CAWSAVRSGIPEYF.

J is TRBJ2-5 and V is TRBV28; D ambiguous. The CDR3 extends over 11 amino acids. The V end was cut by 5 bases, the J end by 5 bases, with 6 bases between. In germline, CDR1 is MDHEN, CDR2 SYDVKM. The CDR3 DNA sequence: TGTGCCAGCAGTCCTAGGGAGACCCAGTACTTC. It encodes CASSPRETQYF.

The chain couples TRBV28 to TRBJ2-2, with TRBD2 matching over 14 bases. The CDR3 length is 21 residues. Germline V gene lookup returns CDR1 MDHEN and CDR2 SYDVKM. V lost 6 bases, J lost 3 bases, and 18 bases stayed unmatched. The CDR3 region is CASSKNTGTSGSRWDTGELFF. The CDR3 DNA follows: TGTGCCAGCAGCAAAAACACCGGGACTAGCGGGAGCCGGTGGGACACCGGGGAGCTGTTTTTT.

The chain joins TRBV6-4 to TRBJ2-3, with D possibly TRBD1 on 5 matching bases. This CDR3 spans 14 amino acids. The V and J ends lost 6 bases and 0 bases respectively, with 10 bases between them. The V gene's germline CDR1 is MRHNA and CDR2 SNTAGT. The CDR3 nucleotides are TGTGCCAGCAGACAGGAATCTAGCACAGATACGCAGTATTTT. Translation gives CASRQESSTDTQYF.

This CDR3 is CASSPREQGDTQYF. The CDR3 nucleotides are TGTGCCAGCAGCCCGCGGGAGCAAGGAGATACGCAGTATTTT. The J gene is TRBJ2-3, the V gene TRBV6-6; 7 bases agree with TRBD2. CDR1 and CDR2 (germline): MNHNY, SVGAGI (reference sequence). J lost 5 bases, V lost 6 bases, and 8 bases had no gene match. The CDR3 totals 14 residues.

This chain joins TRBV4-2 and TRBJ2-3; 10 bases are a match to TRBD2. V shed 3 bases, J shed 4 bases, and the junction held 10 bases outside the gene matches. Germline V lookup: CDR1 LGHNA, CDR2 YNFKEQ. The CDR3 totals 17 residues. The CDR3 sequence is CASSQPPASGSSDTQYF. The CDR3 nucleotides are TGTGCCAGCAGCCAGCCCCCGGCTAGCGGGAGTTCAGATACGCAGTATTTT.

The V gene is TRBV24-1, the J gene TRBJ2-1, with D unresolved. V shed 4 bases and J shed 5 bases, with 17 bases lying between them. CDR3 size: 16 residues. CDR1 is KGHDR and CDR2 is SFDVKD in the germline V gene. The DNA for the CDR3 is TGTGCCACCAGTGACCCTGCGACTGGATCCGACAATGAGCAGTTCTTC. This translates into CATSDPATGSDNEQFF.

V gene TRBV3-1 (or the pseudogene TRBV3-2) combines with J gene TRBJ1-1; no reliable D call. Trimming took off 3 bases at V and 1 base at J, with 3 bases between the two ends. Germline assignment: CDR1 LGHDT and CDR2 YNNKEL (reference sequence). CDR3 length: 12 residues. The CDR3 sequence: CASSHWNTEAFF. The CDR3 DNA sequence: TGTGCCAGCAGCCACTGGAACACTGAAGCTTTCTTT.

This clone was observed once. The chain employs TRBV7-2 and TRBJ1-4; 11 bases agree with TRBD1. V shed 5 bases, J shed 7 bases, and the junction held 6 bases outside the gene matches. CDR1 is SGHTA, CDR2 FQGNSA, per germline. The CDR3 extends over 15 amino acids. The CDR3 sequence is CASSGQGAHVEKLFF. The DNA for the CDR3 is TGTGCCAGCAGCGGACAGGGGGCGCACGTTGAAAAACTGTTTTTT.

V is TRBV28 and J is TRBJ1-1; D perhaps matches TRBD1 (6 bases). The V end was cut by 4 bases, the J end by 1 base, with 25 bases between. The CDR3 runs to 19 residues. The germline gives CDR1 MDHEN, CDR2 SYDVKM. CDR3 protein: CASSSGQMWGGLTNTEAFF. The CDR3 DNA sequence: TGTGCCAGCAGTTCCGGTCAGATGTGGGGGGGCCTTACGAACACTGAAGCTTTCTTT.

The CDR3 DNA is TGCGCCAGCAGCCAAGAAGTCCAGGGGTTAGATACGCAGTATTTT. Protein sequence: CASSQEVQGLDTQYF. The chain couples TRBV4-1 to TRBJ2-3; tentative D call: TRBD1 (6 bases). This CDR3 region has 15 residues. Germline CDR1 is MGHRA and CDR2 is YSYEKL. V dropped 0 bases and J dropped 5 bases, with 12 bases sitting between them.

The chain uses TRBV6-6 and TRBJ2-1, with TRBD2 matching 9 bases. After removal of 7 bases from V and 4 bases from J, the junction contained 8 bases not matched to a gene. The CDR3 is 15 residues long. Germline V gene sequence: CDR1 MNHNY, CDR2 SVGAGI (reference sequence). This CDR3 is CASNLLAGPYNEQFF. CDR3 in DNA: TGTGCCAGCAATCTACTAGCGGGCCCGTACAATGAGCAGTTCTTC.

V gene TRBV6-5 combines with J gene TRBJ2-2, with a possible D match to TRBD2 (5 bases). CDR1 and CDR2 (germline): MNHEY, SVGAGI. Trimming pared 6 bases from V and 7 bases from J, leaving 6 bases between. The CDR3 covers 11 residues. CDR3 in amino acids: CASSEGGELFF. CDR3 DNA: TGTGCCAGCAGCGAGGGCGGGGAGCTGTTTTTT.

The chain combines TRBV7-3 with TRBJ2-1; D possibly corresponds to TRBD2 (6 bases). Per the germline V gene, CDR1 is SGHTA and CDR2 is FQGTGA. This CDR3 has 12 amino acids. The V and J ends lost 5 bases and 6 bases respectively, with 8 bases between them. As DNA, the CDR3 is TGTGCCAGCAGCGTGACTAGCAATGAGCAGTTCTTC. Its protein is CASSVTSNEQFF.

This chain uses TRBV5-1 with TRBJ1-1, with a weak D call TRBD1 (6 bases). Trimming took 4 bases from V and 10 from J, leaving 20 bases between them. There are 14 residues in the CDR3. Looked up from germline, CDR1 is SGHRS and CDR2 is YFSETQ. The CDR3 loop is CASSGIQGAGGAFF. The CDR3 DNA is TGCGCCAGCAGCGGGATACAGGGAGCTGGGGGAGCTTTCTTT.

The chain carries TRBV28 and TRBJ1-6; possibly TRBD1 for D (5 bases). V was trimmed by 5 bases and J by 4 bases, leaving 9 bases between them. The CDR3 has 14 amino acids. CDR1 and CDR2 (germline): MDHEN, SYDVKM. The CDR3 loop reads CASSPSGYNSPLHF. In DNA form, the CDR3 reads TGTGCCAGCAGTCCGTCAGGGTATAATTCACCCCTCCACTTT. The full variable domain, completed using reference TRBV28 and TRBJ1-6, is DVKVTQSSRYLVKRTGEKVFLECVQDMDHENMFWYRQDPGLGLRLIYFSYDVKMKEKGDIPEGYSVSREKKERFSLILESASTNQTSMYLCASSPSGYNSPLHFGNGTRLTVT.

The J gene is TRBJ2-5, the V gene TRBV24-1, with 14 nucleotides matching TRBD2. The CDR3 covers 13 residues. Germline V CDR1 and CDR2: KGHDR, SFDVKD. V was clipped by 9 bases and J by 5 bases; unmatched bases: 1. The CDR3 protein is CATGTSGSETQYF. The CDR3 bases are TGTGCCACCGGGACTAGCGGGAGCGAGACCCAGTACTTC.

The chain has TRBV5-1 and TRBJ1-4, with 9 positions matching TRBD1. Germline V gene sequence: CDR1 SGHRS, CDR2 YFSETQ. The J segment lost 10 bases and the V segment lost 0 bases, leaving 7 bases of the junction unmatched. CDR3 length: 15 amino acids. CDR3: CASSLEGQGFTKLFF. Here the CDR3 DNA reads TGCGCCAGCAGCTTGGAGGGACAGGGATTTACAAAACTGTTTTTT.

The gene calls are TRBV28 and TRBJ1-4; 10 positions agree with TRBD1. Germline V lookup: CDR1 MDHEN, CDR2 SYDVKM. The junction had 2 bases not matched to a gene; V was cut back by 8 bases and J by 5 bases. This CDR3 comprises 13 residues. The CDR3 reads CASQDRGNEKLFF. The CDR3 DNA sequence: TGTGCCAGCCAGGACAGGGGGAATGAAAAACTGTTTTTT.

The V call is TRBV4-1, the J call TRBJ2-7, with 9 positions matching TRBD1. V shed 0 bases and J 1 base; nucleotides not matched to a gene: 4. Germline lookup yields CDR1 MGHRA and CDR2 YSYEKL. CDR3 length equals 16 residues. Written as DNA, the CDR3 is TGCGCCAGCAGCCAAGATCCGGGACAGGGATCCTACGAGCAGTACTTC. This translates into CASSQDPGQGSYEQYF.

The table lists this clone with a count of one. The chain uses TRBV5-6 and TRBJ1-2; 8 bases are a match to TRBD1. The CDR3 is 14 amino acids. Germline values: CDR1 SGHDT, CDR2 YYEEEE. With V trimmed by 3 bases and J by 5 bases, 6 bases remained unmatched. CDR3 DNA sequence: TGTGCCAGCAGCTCTGTGAGGACAGGGTATGGCTACACCTTC. It encodes CASSSVRTGYGYTF.

The V and J genes are TRBV4-3 and TRBJ2-3, with TRBD2 identical over 8 bases. V shed 0 bases and J 2 bases; nucleotides not matched to a gene: 10. Germline V gene lookup returns CDR1 LGHNA and CDR2 YSLEER. This CDR3 has 18 amino acids. The CDR3 is CASSQDKGLGSTTDTQYF. The CDR3, as DNA: TGCGCCAGCAGCCAAGATAAGGGACTAGGGTCTACCACAGATACGCAGTATTTT.

This chain links TRBV12-3 or TRBV12-4 with TRBJ1-5; D ambiguous. The CDR3 runs to 13 residues. Trimming took off 9 bases at V and 6 bases at J, with 15 bases between the two ends. CDR3 in DNA: TGTGCCAGTTCCCGGGGAGACCCTCAGCCCCAGCATTTT. Protein sequence: CASSRGDPQPQHF.